This record concerns one T cell receptor beta chain sequence. As yet, its antigen is unknown. V was clipped by 6 bases and J by 2 bases, with 13 bases between them. Germline V gives CDR1 SGHAT, CDR2 FQNNGV. This CDR3 has 14 amino acids. These data originate in a study of glioma-infiltrating T cells after dendritic cell vaccination. This sample's time point: after dendritic cell vaccination, including at tumor progression/relapse. No glioblastoma patient carried an isocitrate dehydrogenase mutation. Study-level findings and limits: Complete blood and tumor specimen sets were limited to few patients. TCR clonality showed no direct relationship with survival.

TCRB CDR3 was amplified from 2 ug genomic DNA or less. Assay: immunoSEQ multiplex PCR; the TCRdb copy retains only in-frame clones and omits some. The sample has tens of thousands of clones, about four fifths seen once. This receptor was taken from a human donor with glioblastoma. The input for sequencing was blood, taken after dendritic cell vaccination. The rearrangement uses TRBV11-2 and TRBJ1-1; D possibly corresponds to TRBD1 (5 bases). Here the CDR3 reads CASSPAGLNTEAFF. The DNA for the CDR3 is TGTGCCAGCAGTCCTGCGGGACTTAACACTGAAGCTTTCTTT.